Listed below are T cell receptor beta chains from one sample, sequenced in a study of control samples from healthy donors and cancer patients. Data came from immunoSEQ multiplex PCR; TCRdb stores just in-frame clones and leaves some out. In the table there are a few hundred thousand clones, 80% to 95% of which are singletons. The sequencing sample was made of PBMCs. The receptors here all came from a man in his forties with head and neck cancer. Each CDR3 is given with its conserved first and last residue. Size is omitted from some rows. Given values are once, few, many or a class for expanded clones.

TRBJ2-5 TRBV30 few CAYLGQGVKTQYF
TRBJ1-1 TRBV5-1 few CASSWGQGTNTEAFF
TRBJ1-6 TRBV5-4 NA CASSLERDSPLHF
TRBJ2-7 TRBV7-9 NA CASSFGGSSYEQYF
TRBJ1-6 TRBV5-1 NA CASSLGTGKKALHF
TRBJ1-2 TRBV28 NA CASSLGGGSSPYGYTF
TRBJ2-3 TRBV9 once CASSVGGIQSTDTQYF
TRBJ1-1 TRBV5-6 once CASSLGWQSGTEAFF
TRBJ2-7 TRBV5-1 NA CASSLPDRPYEQYF
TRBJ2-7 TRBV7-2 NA CASSLQLAGGYEQYF
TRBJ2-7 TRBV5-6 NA CASTHGDGPYEQYF
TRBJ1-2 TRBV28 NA CATITQSRNGYTF
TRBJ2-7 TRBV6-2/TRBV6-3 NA CASSYDRGPYEQYF
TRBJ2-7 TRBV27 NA CASNYLRELEQYF
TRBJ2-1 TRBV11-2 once CASSLRGQNTNEQFF
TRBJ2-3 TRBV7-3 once CASSLNPSGRGDTQYF
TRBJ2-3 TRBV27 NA CASSLFPDTQYF
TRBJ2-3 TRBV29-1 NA CSAEAGTRWPDTQYF
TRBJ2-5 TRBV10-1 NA CASSESSSGRKTQYF
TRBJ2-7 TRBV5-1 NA CASSLGGYEQYF
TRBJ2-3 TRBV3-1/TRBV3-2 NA CASSLRLGLSTDTQYF
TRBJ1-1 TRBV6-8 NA CASSHLDRGTTEAFF
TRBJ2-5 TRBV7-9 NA CASSRGQPMKTQYF
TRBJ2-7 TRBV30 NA CAWSTGAGYEQYF
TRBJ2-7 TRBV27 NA CASSPRGLDEQYF
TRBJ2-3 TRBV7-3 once CASSRDRGTDTQYF
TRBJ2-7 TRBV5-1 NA CASSQRTGRITGEQYF
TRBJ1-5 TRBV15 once CATSKDRGLNQPQHF
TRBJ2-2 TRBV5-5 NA CASSRRGATGELFF
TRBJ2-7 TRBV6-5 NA CASSYARGDPYEQYF
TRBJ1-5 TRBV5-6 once CASSFSSGPQHF
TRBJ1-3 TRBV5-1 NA CASSLAPGSGNTIYF
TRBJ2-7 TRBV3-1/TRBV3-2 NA CASSQELRTEQYF
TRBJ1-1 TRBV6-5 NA CASSTTLNTEAFF
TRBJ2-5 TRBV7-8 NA CASSLGRLEAETQYF